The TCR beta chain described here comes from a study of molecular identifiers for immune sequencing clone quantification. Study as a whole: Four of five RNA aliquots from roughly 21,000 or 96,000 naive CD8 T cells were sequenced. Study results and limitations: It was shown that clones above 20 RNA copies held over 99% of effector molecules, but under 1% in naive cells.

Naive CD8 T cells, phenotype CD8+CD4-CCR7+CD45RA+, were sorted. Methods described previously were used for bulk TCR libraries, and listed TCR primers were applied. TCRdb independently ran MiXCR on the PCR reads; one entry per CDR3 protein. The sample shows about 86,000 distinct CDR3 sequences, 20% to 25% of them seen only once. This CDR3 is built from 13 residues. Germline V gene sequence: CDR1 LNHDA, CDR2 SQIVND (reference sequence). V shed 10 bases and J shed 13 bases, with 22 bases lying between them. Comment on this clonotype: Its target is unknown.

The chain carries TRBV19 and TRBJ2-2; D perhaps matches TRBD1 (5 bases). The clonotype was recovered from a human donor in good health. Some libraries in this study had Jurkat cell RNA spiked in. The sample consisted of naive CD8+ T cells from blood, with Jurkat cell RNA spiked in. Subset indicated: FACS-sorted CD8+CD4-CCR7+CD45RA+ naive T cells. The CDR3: CAIKQDQRWGLFF. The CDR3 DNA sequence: TGTGCCATAAAACAGGACCAACGCTGGGGGCTGTTTTTT. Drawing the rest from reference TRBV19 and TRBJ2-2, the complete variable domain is DGGITQSPKYLFRKEGQNVTLSCEQNLNHDAMYWYRQDPGQGLRLIYYSQIVNDFQKGDIAEGYSVSREKKESFPLTVTSAQKNPTAFYLCAIKQDQRWGLFFGEGSRLTVL.